The rows below give T cell receptor beta chains drawn from one sample of a study of cytomegalovirus exposure and HLA in healthy donors. Using immunoSEQ multiplex PCR, the repertoire was profiled, and TCRdb retains in-frame clones only, with some absent. The sample consists of roughly 150,000 clones, about 81% of them appearing once. Specimen: PBMCs. The receptor source for this set is a girl aged 10 to 17 in good health and CMV-seropositive. The CDR3 runs from the conserved cysteine through the conserved F or W. The D gene is left open where the match is weak. Rows may omit the clone size; those that give it use once, few, many or a size class.

CDR3 protein	CDR3 DNA	clone size	D gene	V gene	J gene
CSVEYPGFSGANVLTF	TGCAGCGTTGAATATCCGGGGTTCTCTGGGGCCAACGTCCTGACTTTC	.	.	TRBV29-1	TRBJ2-6
CSVGSTGVEQYF	TGCAGCGTTGGGAGTACAGGGGTCGAGCAGTACTTC	.	TRBD1	TRBV29-1	TRBJ2-7
CASSFGGPVIGAFF	TGTGCCAGCAGTTTCGGGGGGCCGGTAATAGGAGCTTTCTTT	.	.	TRBV28	TRBJ1-1
CASSDSSYEQYF	TGTGCCAGTTCTGACAGCTCCTACGAGCAGTACTTC	.	.	TRBV18	TRBJ2-7
CASSYRLAGTENIQYF	TGCGCCAGCAGCTACCGCCTAGCGGGAACGGAAAACATTCAGTACTTC	.	TRBD2	TRBV5-1	TRBJ2-4
CASSLESRGETQYF	TGTGCCAGCAGCTTGGAGTCCAGGGGAGAGACCCAGTACTTC	.	.	TRBV5-4	TRBJ2-5
CAWRRPGGRRGNQYF	TGTGCCTGGAGAAGACCAGGGGGGCGCAGAGGAAACCAGTACTTC	once	.	TRBV30	TRBJ2-5
CASSPRGGVDTQYF	TGTGCCAGCAGCCCTCGGGGGGGTGTGGATACGCAGTATTTT	.	TRBD2	TRBV11-1	TRBJ2-3
CASSQGQGATQYF	TGCGCCAGCAGCCAAGGACAGGGCGCGACCCAGTACTTC	.	TRBD1	TRBV4-3	TRBJ2-5
CTSSQAAGAGEQYF	TGCACCAGCAGCCAAGCGGCAGGGGCTGGCGAGCAGTACTTC	.	.	TRBV4-1	TRBJ2-7
CASSVGGGGETQYF	TGTGCCAGCAGCGTAGGAGGGGGTGGAGAGACCCAGTACTTC	.	.	TRBV9	TRBJ2-5
CASSPSSGGRNEKLFF	TGTGCCAGCAGCCCGTCTTCAGGGGGACGAAATGAAAAACTGTTTTTT	.	TRBD1	TRBV4-2	TRBJ1-4
CASSVDPSGYEQYF	TGTGCCAGCAGCGTAGATCCTAGCGGCTACGAGCAGTACTTC	.	TRBD2	TRBV9	TRBJ2-7
CASTGLAGESYNEQFF	TGTGCCAGCACAGGACTAGCGGGAGAGTCCTACAATGAGCAGTTCTTC	once	TRBD2	TRBV27	TRBJ2-1
CASSPQGARNSETQYF	TGTGCCAGCTCGCCACAGGGGGCGCGGAATTCAGAGACCCAGTACTTC	.	TRBD1	TRBV18	TRBJ2-5
CASSFGGYGGYGYTF	TGTGCCAGCAGCTTCGGAGGGTACGGGGGCTATGGCTACACCTTC	.	.	TRBV7-9	TRBJ1-2
CASSPTAGIEETQYF	TGTGCCAGCAGCCCAACTGCGGGGATCGAGGAGACCCAGTACTTC	.	.	TRBV7-3	TRBJ2-5
CASSLAVVSYEQYF	TGTGCCAGCAGCTTAGCGGTCGTATCCTACGAGCAGTACTTC	.	.	TRBV11-2	TRBJ2-7
CSVGQGGGQETQYF	TGCAGCGTCGGACAGGGAGGAGGGCAAGAGACCCAGTACTTC	once	TRBD1	TRBV29-1	TRBJ2-5
CASSLDGKRETQYF	TGTGCCAGCAGCTTGGACGGGAAGCGAGAGACCCAGTACTTC	.	.	TRBV21-1	TRBJ2-5
CASSFSGRSSEQFF	TGCGCCAGCAGCTTTAGCGGGAGGAGTAGTGAGCAGTTCTTC	.	TRBD2	TRBV5-1	TRBJ2-1
CASSPSPGGAFTDTQYF	TGTGCCAGCAGCCCCTCACCAGGCGGGGCCTTCACAGATACGCAGTATTTT	.	.	TRBV9	TRBJ2-3
CASTIRRGDYGYTF	TGTGCCAGCACCATACGACGGGGTGACTATGGCTACACCTTC	.	.	TRBV6-5	TRBJ1-2
CASSESGTGGSEAFF	TGTGCCAGCAGTGAGTCCGGGACAGGGGGTTCTGAAGCTTTCTTT	.	TRBD1	TRBV6-1	TRBJ1-1
CASSPILAGAEQYF	TGTGCCAGTAGTCCGATACTAGCGGGGGCCGAGCAGTACTTC	few	TRBD2	TRBV19	TRBJ2-7
CASSPDLPSGNTIYF	TGCGCCAGCAGCCCGGACTTACCCTCTGGAAACACCATATATTTT	.	.	TRBV5-1	TRBJ1-3
CASKGDSNQPQHF	TGTGCCAGCAAGGGAGATAGCAATCAGCCCCAGCATTTT	.	.	TRBV2	TRBJ1-5
CASSTRGQGLFF	TGTGCCAGCAGCACGAGGGGACAGGGGTTATTCTTC	.	TRBD1	TRBV9	TRBJ2-1
CAWSKQGGSGGYTF	TGTGCCTGGAGTAAGCAAGGGGGATCTGGGGGCTACACCTTC	once	.	TRBV30	TRBJ1-2
CAITSDRADQPQHF	TGTGCCATCACCTCGGACAGGGCTGACCAGCCCCAGCATTTT	few	TRBD1	TRBV10-3	TRBJ1-5
CASSPSDRLGNQPQHF	TGTGCCAGCTCACCATCCGACAGGCTTGGCAATCAGCCCCAGCATTTT	.	.	TRBV18	TRBJ1-5
CASTGGGRVDTQYF	TGTGCCAGCACCGGCGGGGGGCGGGTAGATACGCAGTATTTT	.	TRBD2	TRBV6-5	TRBJ2-3
CASRDPDSYEQYF	TGTGCCAGCAGAGATCCAGATTCCTACGAGCAGTACTTC	.	.	TRBV6-5	TRBJ2-7
CSVNRGLNTEAFF	TGCAGCGTGAACAGGGGATTGAACACTGAAGCTTTCTTT	.	TRBD1	TRBV29-1	TRBJ1-1
CASSQSAASYEQYF	TGCGCCAGCAGTCAATCCGCGGCCTCCTACGAGCAGTACTTC	.	.	TRBV23-1	TRBJ2-7
CASGQGAHQPQHF	TGTGCCAGTGGACAGGGGGCGCATCAGCCCCAGCATTTT	once	TRBD1	TRBV6-5	TRBJ1-5
CASTSTGGLDQPQHF	TGTGCCAGCACTTCCACTGGGGGACTCGATCAGCCCCAGCATTTT	.	.	TRBV7-2	TRBJ1-5
CASSPGDSNNQPQHF	TGTGCCAGCAGCCCCGGGGACTCAAACAATCAGCCCCAGCATTTT	.	.	TRBV7-9	TRBJ1-5
CAISVGQGSNTEAFF	TGTGCCATCAGTGTAGGACAGGGGTCGAACACTGAAGCTTTCTTT	.	TRBD1	TRBV10-3	TRBJ1-1
CSGGAGGWDTQYF	TGCAGCGGAGGGGCGGGAGGTTGGGATACGCAGTATTTT	few	TRBD2	TRBV29-1	TRBJ2-3
CASSLDGEPSTDTQYF	TGCGCCAGCAGCTTGGACGGGGAACCTAGCACAGATACGCAGTATTTT	.	.	TRBV5-1	TRBJ2-3
CASSYWASGSYEQYF	TGTGCCAGCAGTTACTGGGCTAGCGGGAGTTACGAGCAGTACTTC	.	TRBD2	TRBV6-6	TRBJ2-7
CSVEYRGSYGYTF	TGCAGCGTTGAATACAGGGGATCCTATGGCTACACCTTC	.	TRBD1	TRBV29-1	TRBJ1-2
CASSLAGTGYGYTF	TGTGCCAGCAGCTTGGCGGGAACGGGCTATGGCTACACCTTC	.	.	TRBV5-6	TRBJ1-2
CSGALLSYNEQFF	TGCAGCGGGGCCCTTCTCTCCTACAATGAGCAGTTCTTC	few	.	TRBV29-1	TRBJ2-1
CAWSAPGLRSKSGNQPQHF	TGTGCCTGGAGTGCACCGGGACTAAGATCGAAGTCTGGCAATCAGCCCCAGCATTTT	.	.	TRBV30	TRBJ1-5
CASSFRSVAGGPNGEPFF	TGTGCCAGCAGTTTCCGCAGTGTAGCGGGAGGGCCGAACGGGGAGCCGTTTTTT	.	TRBD2	TRBV27	TRBJ2-2
CAISESTGTEAFF	TGTGCCATCAGTGAGTCAACCGGGACAGAAGCTTTCTTT	.	.	TRBV10-3	TRBJ1-1
CASSPRGLAGEQYF	TGTGCCAGCTCACCAAGGGGACTAGCGGGAGAGCAGTACTTC	.	TRBD2	TRBV18	TRBJ2-7